Here is one TCR beta chain with its context. Per the germline V gene, CDR1 is DFQATT and CDR2 is SNEGSKA (reference sequence). This CDR3 is built from 14 residues. The trim removed 5 bases at V and 7 bases at J, leaving 9 bases unmatched. The sample originates from a study of blood T cells in healthy people across ages. With a J-beta primer mix and a sample-barcoded 5' primer, a second PCR ran about 6 to 11 cycles. MiXCR, run by TCRdb on the 5' RACE reads, gives a single entry per CDR3 protein. The table shows more than 900,000 distinct CDR3 sequences, with under 35% occurring only once. These data also formed part of another study, on T cells of mothers and their children.

V and J are TRBV20-1 and TRBJ2-1; TRBD1 matches 9 bases. The specimen sequenced was blood. This sequence was found in a woman aged 40 to 55 in good health. The CDR3 nucleotides are TGCAGTGCTTGCGGGACAGGGTGGATGAATGAGCAGTTCTTC. It yields the protein CSACGTGWMNEQFF.